What follows are 18 T cell receptor beta chains derived from one specimen sequenced in a study of beta chain features in type 1 diabetes. Study findings and constraints: The study found moderately but significantly shorter TCRB CDR3s in all four CD4+ subsets of Type 1 diabetes patients.

Their antigen targets remain unknown. Every bit of the isolated RNA underwent reverse transcription, so sequencing read expressed TCRB transcripts. The data were produced by immunoSEQ multiplex PCR, yet TCRdb's version contains in-frame clones alone and is incomplete. The sample carries around 56,000 clones, around 56% recorded once. Specimen: Tregs from blood. These receptors all stem from a woman aged 40-49 years with type 1 diabetes.

This chain uses TRBV28 with TRBJ2-5; perhaps TRBD1 as D (5 bases). The germline V gene encodes CDR1 MDHEN and CDR2 SYDVKM. Deletions cut 2 bases from V and 5 bases from J, with 12 bases between. This CDR3 has 14 amino acids. This chain's CDR3 is CASSLRSGRETQYF. The CDR3 DNA reads TGTGCCAGCAGTTTACGGTCAGGGCGGGAGACCCAGTACTTC.

J is TRBJ2-5 and V is TRBV9; D is uncertain. Germline-derived CDR1 and CDR2 are SGDLS and YYNGEE. The CDR3 totals 13 residues. Trimming took 0 bases from V and 12 from J, leaving 15 bases between them. The CDR3 loop is CASSVAPGRAEYF. DNA of the CDR3: TGTGCCAGCAGCGTAGCCCCGGGTCGTGCCGAGTACTTC.

The chain employs TRBV7-2 and TRBJ1-1; the match to TRBD1 covers 7 bases. The germline CDR1 and CDR2 sequences are SGHTA and FQGNSA. This CDR3 is 15 amino acids long. With 3 bases clipped from V and 4 bases from J, the junction kept 8 bases outside the gene matches. The CDR3 region has the DNA TGTGCCAGCAGCTTGTTGACAGGGCCCGGCACTGAAGCTTTCTTT. This encodes CASSLLTGPGTEAFF.

The chain joins TRBV21-1 to TRBJ2-4; the DNA was not used to check the table's D call, TRBD2. TRBV21-1 is reported as a pseudogene. The CDR3 totals 18 residues. The CDR3 protein is CASSKDSGRALGKNIQYF. The DNA for the CDR3 is TGTGCCAGCAGCAAGGATAGCGGGAGGGCCCTCGGCAAAAACATTCAGTACTTC.

The chain couples TRBV6-1 to TRBJ1-2, with 9 bases lining up with TRBD1. The CDR3 has 15 residues. V dropped 3 bases and J dropped 8; count of bases not matched to a gene: 10. Germline CDR1 is MNHNS and CDR2 is SASEGT. CDR3 loop: CASSDQARTGDGYTF. The CDR3 DNA follows: TGTGCCAGCAGTGACCAGGCTCGGACAGGGGACGGCTACACCTTC.

The rearrangement joins TRBV5-1 to TRBJ1-4, with 7 bases matching TRBD1. Losses at the gene ends were 2 bases for V and 7 bases for J; bases not matched to a gene: 8. CDR1 and CDR2 (germline): SGHRS, YFSETQ. The CDR3 loop spans 15 amino acids. The CDR3 region is CASSFQQGPVEKLFF. As DNA, the CDR3 is TGCGCCAGCAGCTTCCAACAGGGGCCAGTTGAAAAACTGTTTTTT.

The chain combines TRBV2 with TRBJ1-4; 8 bases align to TRBD1. This CDR3 comprises 15 residues. The V gene's germline CDR1 is SNHLY and CDR2 FYNNEI. Trimming removed 4 bases from V and 7 bases from J; junction bases left unmatched: 8. This CDR3 reads CASSATGVEGEKLFF. In DNA, the CDR3 is TGTGCCAGCAGTGCGACAGGGGTGGAGGGTGAAAAACTGTTTTTT.

The chain uses TRBV7-9 and TRBJ1-3; D is unresolved. V was clipped by 1 base and J by 4 bases, with 5 bases between them. The CDR3 runs to 13 residues. Germline CDR1 and CDR2: SEHNR and FQNEAQ (reference sequence). The CDR3 bases are TGTGCCAGCAGCTTAGGGGCCGGAAACACCATATATTTT. Protein: CASSLGAGNTIYF.

The V gene is TRBV18, the J gene TRBJ1-1, with a possible D match to TRBD1 (5 bases). V lost 8 bases and J 4 bases, leaving 11 bases between the germline ends. Per germline, CDR1 KGHSH and CDR2 LQKENI. The CDR3 contains 12 residues. The CDR3, as DNA: TGTGCCAGCGGGCAGGGTATCACTGAAGCTTTCTTT. Translation gives CASGQGITEAFF.

This clone was seen just once. V gene TRBV27 combines with J gene TRBJ2-2; the match to TRBD2 covers 10 bases. V lost 11 bases, J lost 0 bases, and 12 bases stayed unmatched. There are 17 residues in the CDR3. Germline assignment: CDR1 MNHEY and CDR2 SMNVEV (reference sequence). This CDR3 reads CASKGRTSGPNTGELFF. The CDR3 DNA reads TGTGCCTCCAAGGGACGGACTAGCGGTCCGAACACCGGGGAGCTGTTTTTT.

This clone appeared once. The J gene is TRBJ2-2, the V gene TRBV10-2, with 13 bases identical to TRBD2. Per the germline V gene, CDR1 is WSHSY and CDR2 is SAAADI. This CDR3 spans 15 amino acids. The J segment lost 4 bases and the V segment lost 8 bases, leaving 4 bases of the junction unmatched. CDR3 bases: TGCGCCAGCGTGGGGACTAGCGGGGCCACCGGGGAGCTGTTTTTT. As protein: CASVGTSGATGELFF.

This rearrangement joins TRBV7-2 to TRBJ2-7; 7 bases align to TRBD1. J was trimmed by 2 bases and V by 5 bases; bases with no gene match: 6. This CDR3 comprises 14 residues. Germline CDR1 is SGHTA and CDR2 is FQGNSA. CDR3 in amino acids: CASSNRQGPYEQYF. CDR3 DNA: TGTGCCAGCAGCAACCGACAGGGCCCCTACGAGCAGTACTTC. Combining the CDR3 with reference TRBV7-2 and TRBJ2-7 gives the whole variable domain GAGVSQSPSNKVTEKGKDVELRCDPISGHTALYWYRQSLGQGLEFLIYFQGNSAPDKSGLPSDRFSAERTGGSVSTLTIQRTQQEDSAVYLCASSNRQGPYEQYFGPGTRLTVT.

Regarding this clone: One end of the junction does not line up with germline, which may come from a read error. The rearrangement links TRBV10-3 to TRBJ1-4, with 7 bases lining up with TRBD1. The CDR3 runs to 13 residues. CDR1 is ENHRY, CDR2 SYGVKD, per germline. The CDR3 DNA is TGTGCCATCAGTGAGTCGAAGGGACAGCTACTTCTTTTT. This translates into CAISESKGQLLLF.

The chain employs TRBV7-2 and TRBJ1-5; maybe TRBD1 (5 bases). The germline CDR1 and CDR2 sequences are SGHTA and FQGNSA. With 6 bases removed from V and 5 bases from J, the gap between germline ends came to 14 bases. This CDR3 contains 14 residues. For the CDR3, the DNA is TGTGCCAGCAGACCTGGGGGGACTGATCAGCCCCAGCATTTT. Protein: CASRPGGTDQPQHF. The full variable domain, rest sourced from reference TRBV7-2 and TRBJ1-5, is GAGVSQSPSNKVTEKGKDVELRCDPISGHTALYWYRQSLGQGLEFLIYFQGNSAPDKSGLPSDRFSAERTGGSVSTLTIQRTQQEDSAVYLCASRPGGTDQPQHFGDGTRLSIL.

The CDR3 DNA follows: TGTGCCAGCAGTGAATTAGCCTCGACAGAAGACTATGGCTACACCTTC. Its protein is CASSELASTEDYGYTF. The chain has TRBV25-1 and TRBJ1-2; D is possibly TRBD1 (5 bases). The CDR3 is 16 amino acids. In germline, CDR1 is MGHDK, CDR2 SYGVNS. Trimming removed 1 base at V and 3 bases at J, with 15 bases between.

This chain links TRBV5-6 with TRBJ1-1, with D perhaps TRBD1 (6 bases). Germline V CDR1 and CDR2: SGHDT, YYEEEE. The CDR3 runs 14 residues. Trimming removed 5 bases at V and 4 bases at J, with 15 bases between. CDR3 sequence (DNA): TGTGCCAGCAGGCCCACAGGGAGAGGCACTGAAGCTTTCTTT. This codes for CASRPTGRGTEAFF.

The chain recombines TRBV7-9 with TRBJ1-4; a possible D gene is TRBD1 (6 bases). CDR3 length: 15 residues. CDR1 SEHNR and CDR2 FQNEAQ come from the germline V gene (reference sequence). Between the trimmed V and J ends, which lost 3 bases and 7 bases, there was a span of 15 bases. The CDR3 sequence: CASSFQGPRTEKLFF. As DNA, the CDR3 is TGTGCCAGCAGCTTTCAGGGGCCCAGAACTGAAAAACTGTTTTTT.

The chain links TRBV28 to TRBJ1-6; no reliable D call. Trimming pared 5 bases from V and 8 bases from J, leaving 13 bases between. The CDR3 spans 14 residues. The germline CDR1 and CDR2 sequences are MDHEN and SYDVKM. CDR3 sequence: CASSPDGRDSPLHF. The CDR3 DNA is TGTGCCAGCAGTCCTGACGGCCGGGATTCACCCCTCCACTTT.